This T cell receptor (beta chain) appears in the sequencing data of a study of T cell responses to AZD1222 COVID-19 vaccine. The table came from immunoSEQ multiplex PCR; TCRdb's copy has only in-frame clones and leaves some out. Of tens of thousands of clones listed, over 75% were seen once; the top ten hold over 15%. Turning to this clone: As yet, its antigen is unknown.

Study-wide findings and caveats: Donor demographics were predominantly white British with a female majority; clonal diversity may be underestimated.

Germline V CDR1 and CDR2: SGHRS, YFSETQ. CDR3 length equals 13 residues. V lost 2 bases, J lost 5 bases, and 8 bases lay in between. The origin of this receptor is an adult in good health. The chain carries TRBV5-1 and TRBJ1-5; D not resolved. This specimen consisted of peripheral blood, obtained on day 0 of AZD1222 vaccination. CDR3: CASSLGLDQPQHF. For the CDR3, the DNA is TGCGCCAGCAGCTTAGGATTGGATCAGCCCCAGCATTTT.